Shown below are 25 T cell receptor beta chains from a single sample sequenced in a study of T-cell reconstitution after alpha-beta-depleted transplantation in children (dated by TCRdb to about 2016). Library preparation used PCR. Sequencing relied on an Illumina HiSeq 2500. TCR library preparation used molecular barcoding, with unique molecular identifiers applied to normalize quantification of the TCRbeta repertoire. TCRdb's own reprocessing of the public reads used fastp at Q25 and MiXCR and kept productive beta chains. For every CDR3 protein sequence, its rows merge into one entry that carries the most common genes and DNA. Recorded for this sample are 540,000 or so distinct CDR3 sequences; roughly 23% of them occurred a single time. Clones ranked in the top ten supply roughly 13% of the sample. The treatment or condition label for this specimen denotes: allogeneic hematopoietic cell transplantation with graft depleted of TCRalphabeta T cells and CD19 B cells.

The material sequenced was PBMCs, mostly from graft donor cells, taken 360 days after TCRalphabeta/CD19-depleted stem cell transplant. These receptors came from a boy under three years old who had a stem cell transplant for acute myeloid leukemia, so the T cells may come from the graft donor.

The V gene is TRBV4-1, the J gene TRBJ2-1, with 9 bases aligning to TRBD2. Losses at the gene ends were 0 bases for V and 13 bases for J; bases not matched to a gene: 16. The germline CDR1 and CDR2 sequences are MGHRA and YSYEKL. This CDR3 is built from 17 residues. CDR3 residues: CASSQDSAGGRFLRQFF. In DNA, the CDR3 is TGCGCCAGCAGCCAAGATTCAGCGGGGGGAAGGTTTTTGCGTCAGTTCTTC.

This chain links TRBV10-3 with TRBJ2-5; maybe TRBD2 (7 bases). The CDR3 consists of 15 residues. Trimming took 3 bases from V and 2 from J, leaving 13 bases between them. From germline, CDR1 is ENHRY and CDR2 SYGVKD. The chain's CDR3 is CAISDRGGLQETQYF. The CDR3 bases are TGTGCCATCAGTGATAGGGGGGGCCTGCAAGAGACCCAGTACTTC.

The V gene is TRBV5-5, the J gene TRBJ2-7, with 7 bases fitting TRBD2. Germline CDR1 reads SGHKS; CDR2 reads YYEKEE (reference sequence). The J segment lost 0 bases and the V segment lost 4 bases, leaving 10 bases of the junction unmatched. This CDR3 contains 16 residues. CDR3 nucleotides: TGTGCCAGCAGCCCGTTAAGAGGGGAGGGCTCCTACGAGCAGTACGTC. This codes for CASSPLRGEGSYEQYV.

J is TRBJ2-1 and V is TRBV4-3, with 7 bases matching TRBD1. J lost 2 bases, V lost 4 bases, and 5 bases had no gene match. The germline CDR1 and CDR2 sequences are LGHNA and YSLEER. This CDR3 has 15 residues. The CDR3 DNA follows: TGCGCCAGCAGCCCGACAGGGAATCCCTACAATGAGCAGTTCTTC. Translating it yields CASSPTGNPYNEQFF.

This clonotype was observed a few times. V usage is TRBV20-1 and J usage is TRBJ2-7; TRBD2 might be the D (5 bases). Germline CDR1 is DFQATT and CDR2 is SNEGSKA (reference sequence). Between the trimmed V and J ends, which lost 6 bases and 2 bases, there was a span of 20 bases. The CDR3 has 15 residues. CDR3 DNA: TGCAGTGCAACAAAGGACTGGTTCTCCCCCTACGAGCAGTACTTC. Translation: CSATKDWFSPYEQYF.

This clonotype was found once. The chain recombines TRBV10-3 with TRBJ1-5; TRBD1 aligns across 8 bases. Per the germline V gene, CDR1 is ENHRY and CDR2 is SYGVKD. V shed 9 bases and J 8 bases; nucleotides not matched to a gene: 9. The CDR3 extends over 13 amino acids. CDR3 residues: CAIGGQASEPQHF. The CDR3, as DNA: TGTGCCATAGGGGGACAGGCCAGTGAGCCCCAGCATTTT.

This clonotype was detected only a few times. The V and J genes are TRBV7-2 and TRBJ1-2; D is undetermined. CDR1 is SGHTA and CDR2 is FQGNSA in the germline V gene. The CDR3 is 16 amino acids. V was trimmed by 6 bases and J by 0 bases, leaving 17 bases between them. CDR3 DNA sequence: TGTGCCAGCAGTCTAAGGTCGGCTTACTCTAACTATGGCTACACCTTC. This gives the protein CASSLRSAYSNYGYTF.

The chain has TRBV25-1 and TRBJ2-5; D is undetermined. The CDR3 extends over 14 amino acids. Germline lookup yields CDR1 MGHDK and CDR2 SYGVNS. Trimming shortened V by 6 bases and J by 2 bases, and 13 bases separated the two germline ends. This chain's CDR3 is CASRAGREQETQYF. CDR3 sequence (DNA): TGTGCCAGCAGGGCTGGAAGAGAACAAGAGACCCAGTACTTC.

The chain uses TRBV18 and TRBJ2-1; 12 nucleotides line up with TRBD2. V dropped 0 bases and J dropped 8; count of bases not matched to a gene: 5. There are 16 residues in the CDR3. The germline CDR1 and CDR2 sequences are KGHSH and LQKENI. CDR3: CASSPPLAGGFDEQFF. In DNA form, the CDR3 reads TGTGCCAGCTCACCACCCCTAGCGGGGGGGTTCGATGAGCAGTTCTTC.

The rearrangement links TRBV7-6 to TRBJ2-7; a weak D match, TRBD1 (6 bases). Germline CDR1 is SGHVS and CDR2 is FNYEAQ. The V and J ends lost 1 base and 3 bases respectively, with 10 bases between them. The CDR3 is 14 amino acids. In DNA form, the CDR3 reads TGTGCCAGCAGCTTAGAGGGACAAATCTACGAGCAGTACTTC. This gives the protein CASSLEGQIYEQYF.

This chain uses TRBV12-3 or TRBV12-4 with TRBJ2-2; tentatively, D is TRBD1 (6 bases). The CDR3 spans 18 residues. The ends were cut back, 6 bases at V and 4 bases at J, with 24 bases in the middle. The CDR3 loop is CASRRTGWGLDATGELFF. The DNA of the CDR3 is TGTGCCAGCAGGAGGACCGGGTGGGGGCTTGATGCCACCGGGGAGCTGTTTTTT.

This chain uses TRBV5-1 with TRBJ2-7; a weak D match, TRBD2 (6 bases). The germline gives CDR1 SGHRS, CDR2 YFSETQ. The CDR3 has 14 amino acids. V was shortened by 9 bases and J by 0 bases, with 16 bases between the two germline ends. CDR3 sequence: CAILRTMGSYEQYV. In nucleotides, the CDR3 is TGCGCCATCCTCCGGACTATGGGCTCCTACGAGCAGTACGTC.

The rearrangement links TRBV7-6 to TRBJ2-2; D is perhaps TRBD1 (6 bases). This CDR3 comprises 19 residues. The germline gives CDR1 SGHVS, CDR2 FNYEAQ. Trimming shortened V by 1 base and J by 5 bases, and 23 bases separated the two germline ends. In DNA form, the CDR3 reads TGTGCCAGCAGCTTAGTAGGGGGTAGAGTGTCAGAGAAGACCGGGGAGCTGTTTTTT. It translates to CASSLVGGRVSEKTGELFF.

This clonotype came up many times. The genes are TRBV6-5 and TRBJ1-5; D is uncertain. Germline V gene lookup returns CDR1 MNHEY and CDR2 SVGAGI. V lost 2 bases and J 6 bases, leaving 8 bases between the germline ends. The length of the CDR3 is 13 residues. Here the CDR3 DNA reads TGTGCCAGCAGTTACCGGGGTGGTCAGCCCCAGCATTTT. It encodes CASSYRGGQPQHF.

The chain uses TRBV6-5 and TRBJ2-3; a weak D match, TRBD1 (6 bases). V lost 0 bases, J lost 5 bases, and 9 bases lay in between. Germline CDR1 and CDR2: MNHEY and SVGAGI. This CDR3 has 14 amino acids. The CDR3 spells CASSYSYREDTQYF. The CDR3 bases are TGTGCCAGCAGTTACTCTTACAGGGAAGATACGCAGTATTTT.

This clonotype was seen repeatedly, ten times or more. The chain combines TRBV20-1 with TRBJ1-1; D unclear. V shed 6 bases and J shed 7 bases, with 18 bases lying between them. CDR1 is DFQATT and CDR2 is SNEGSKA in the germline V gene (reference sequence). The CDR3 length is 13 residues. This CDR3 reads CSAPVWTLNEAFF. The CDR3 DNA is TGCAGTGCCCCCGTCTGGACTCTTAATGAAGCTTTCTTT.

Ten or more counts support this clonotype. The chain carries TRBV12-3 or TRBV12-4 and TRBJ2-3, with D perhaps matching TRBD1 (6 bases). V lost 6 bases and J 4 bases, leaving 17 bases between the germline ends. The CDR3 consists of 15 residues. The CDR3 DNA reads TGTGCCAGCAGGGGATGGACAGATCATCCAGATACGCAGTATTTT. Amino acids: CASRGWTDHPDTQYF.

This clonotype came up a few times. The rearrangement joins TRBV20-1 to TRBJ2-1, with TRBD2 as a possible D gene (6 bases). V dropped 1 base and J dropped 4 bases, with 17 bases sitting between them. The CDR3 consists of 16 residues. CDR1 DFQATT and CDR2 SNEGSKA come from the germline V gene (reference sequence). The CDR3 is CSARVERAIIYNEQFF. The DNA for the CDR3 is TGCAGTGCTAGAGTGGAGCGGGCAATTATTTACAATGAGCAGTTCTTC.

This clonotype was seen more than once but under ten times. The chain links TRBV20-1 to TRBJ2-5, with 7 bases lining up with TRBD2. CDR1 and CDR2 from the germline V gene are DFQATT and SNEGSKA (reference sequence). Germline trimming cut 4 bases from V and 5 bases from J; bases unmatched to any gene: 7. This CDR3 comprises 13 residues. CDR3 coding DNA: TGCAGTGCTAAGAGCGGGGTTGGGGAGACCCAGTACTTC. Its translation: CSAKSGVGETQYF.

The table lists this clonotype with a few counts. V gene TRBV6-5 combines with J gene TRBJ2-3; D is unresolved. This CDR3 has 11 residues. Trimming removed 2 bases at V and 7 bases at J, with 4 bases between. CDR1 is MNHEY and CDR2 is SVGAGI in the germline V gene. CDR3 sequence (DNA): TGTGCCAGCAGTTACGCGTATACGCAGTATTTT. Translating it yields CASSYAYTQYF.

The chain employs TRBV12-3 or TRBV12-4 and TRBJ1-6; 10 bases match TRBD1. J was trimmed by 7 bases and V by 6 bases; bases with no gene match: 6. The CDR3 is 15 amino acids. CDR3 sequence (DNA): TGTGCCAGCAGCCGTAGACAGGGGGCGAATTCACCCCTCCACTTT. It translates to CASSRRQGANSPLHF.

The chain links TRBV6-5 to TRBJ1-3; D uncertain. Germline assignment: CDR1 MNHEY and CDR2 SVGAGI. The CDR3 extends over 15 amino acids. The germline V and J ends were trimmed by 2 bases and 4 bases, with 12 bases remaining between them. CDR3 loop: CASSYDSTPGNTIYF. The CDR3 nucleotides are TGTGCCAGCAGTTACGATTCAACTCCCGGAAACACCATATATTTT.

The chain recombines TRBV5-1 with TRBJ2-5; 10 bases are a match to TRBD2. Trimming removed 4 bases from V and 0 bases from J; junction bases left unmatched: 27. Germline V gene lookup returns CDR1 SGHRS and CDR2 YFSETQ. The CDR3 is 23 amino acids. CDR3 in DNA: TGCGCCAGCAGCCTCCGGGACAAACCCCTCGAGCGGGGGGGCCTCTTGTACCAAGAGACCCAGTACTTC. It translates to CASSLRDKPLERGGLLYQETQYF.

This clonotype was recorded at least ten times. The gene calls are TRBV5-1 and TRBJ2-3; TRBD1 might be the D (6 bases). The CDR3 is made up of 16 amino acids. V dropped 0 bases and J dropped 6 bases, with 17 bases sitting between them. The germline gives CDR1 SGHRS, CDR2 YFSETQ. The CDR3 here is CASSLVAVDQGDTQYF. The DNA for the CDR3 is TGCGCCAGCAGCTTGGTGGCAGTCGACCAGGGGGATACGCAGTATTTT.

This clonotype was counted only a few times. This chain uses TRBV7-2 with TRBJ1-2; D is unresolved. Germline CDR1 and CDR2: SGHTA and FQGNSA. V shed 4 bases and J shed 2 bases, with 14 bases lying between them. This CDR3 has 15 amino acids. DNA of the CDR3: TGTGCCAGCAGCTCCTCCCGTGAAGCCAACTATGGCTACACCTTC. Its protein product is CASSSSREANYGYTF.